This T cell receptor (beta chain) emerged from a study of T cells expressing NK-cell markers. One entry per CDR3 protein, without DNA, is what TCRdb gives after re-calling the 5' RACE reads. This sample lists 140,000 to 150,000 distinct CDR3 sequences; its ten largest clones have less than 15%. Germline V gene data show CDR1 as MNHEY and CDR2 as SVGAGI. The CDR3 has 14 amino acids. This chain connects TRBV6-5 to TRBJ1-1. This sequence originates from a young man in good health. Material: blood T cells: a sorted CD56 or NKG2C T cell subset, CD4+ or CD8+ T cells, or bulk PBMC T cells (not recorded which). The CDR3 here is CASSYLGGGTEAFF.